The rows below give T cell receptor beta chains drawn from one sample of a study of cytomegalovirus exposure and HLA in healthy donors. Method: immunoSEQ multiplex PCR; TCRdb's copy keeps in-frame clones and lacks some. Among about 150,000 clones listed, roughly 77% were seen once. Material for sequencing was PBMCs. These receptors were collected from a woman in her 50s in good health and CMV-seropositive. Each CDR3 is given with its conserved first and last residue. D genes are given only for firm matches. Clone size is not always given. Where it is, it says once, few, many or a class for expanded clones.

V gene,J gene,D gene,clone size,CDR3 DNA,CDR3 protein
TRBV21-1,TRBJ1-1,-,-,TGTGCCAGCAGTGGGCACGGTCGAAATTCGAACACTGAAGCTTTCTTT,CASSGHGRNSNTEAFF
TRBV25-1,TRBJ1-2,-,-,TGTGCCAGCAGTGAATCCCGCCCAGTCGAGGGTGGTTTGGATGGCTACACCTTC,CASSESRPVEGGLDGYTF
TRBV19,TRBJ1-2,TRBD1,-,TGTGCCAGTAGTAAGGACAGGGGGACCTATGGCTACACCTTC,CASSKDRGTYGYTF
TRBV28,TRBJ1-5,-,-,TGTGCCAGCAGTTTAGGGAGGGTTCAGCCCCAGCATTTT,CASSLGRVQPQHF
TRBV28,TRBJ2-2,-,-,TGTGCCAGCAGTTTCCAATCTCAGGGGCACGGGGAGCTGTTTTTT,CASSFQSQGHGELFF
TRBV5-4,TRBJ2-1,-,-,TGTGCCAGCAGCTTACGGGGGGCTCGCGAGCAGTTCTTC,CASSLRGAREQFF
TRBV7-3,TRBJ2-3,TRBD2,-,TGTGCCAGCAGCTTAGGGCGGGGGGGTCAGTATTTT,CASSLGRGGQYF
TRBV9,TRBJ2-7,-,-,TGTGCCAGCAGCCCCACGGGGGATCCCTACGAGCAGTACTTC,CASSPTGDPYEQYF
TRBV15,TRBJ2-3,TRBD2,-,TGTGCCACCAGCAAACTATTTCCGGGACTAGCGGGGGGGCCTAGCACAGATACGCAGTATTTT,CATSKLFPGLAGGPSTDTQYF
TRBV18,TRBJ2-2,TRBD1,-,TGTGCCAGCTCATTGGCCGGGACAGGGCCGAACACCGGGGAGCTGTTTTTT,CASSLAGTGPNTGELFF
TRBV10-1,TRBJ2-5,TRBD1,-,TGCGCCAGCAGGGCCGGGACAGAAGAGACCCAGTACTTC,CASRAGTEETQYF
TRBV28,TRBJ1-2,-,-,TGTGCCAGCAGTTTGGGGGGTAGGCGTGGCTACACCTTC,CASSLGGRRGYTF
TRBV5-4,TRBJ1-2,TRBD1,-,TGTGCCAGCAGCCCTAATGACTTACAGGGGTATGGCTACACCTTC,CASSPNDLQGYGYTF
TRBV28,TRBJ1-2,-,-,TGTGCCAGCAGTTTGGCCGACTCCAACTATGGCTACACCTTC,CASSLADSNYGYTF
TRBV5-1,TRBJ2-3,TRBD1,-,TGCGCCAGCAGCAACCGGGACAGGGGGCCAGATACGCAGTATTTT,CASSNRDRGPDTQYF
TRBV19,TRBJ2-1,TRBD1,-,TGTGCCAGTAGTACAGGACAGGGATACTACAATGAGCAGTTCTTC,CASSTGQGYYNEQFF
TRBV9,TRBJ2-5,TRBD2,-,TGTGCCAGCAGCGTAGAGGCTAGCGGGGGCCAAGAGACCCAGTACTTC,CASSVEASGGQETQYF
TRBV11-3,TRBJ2-1,TRBD1,-,TGTGCCAGCAGTCGGTTGGACAGGGGCTTCGGTGAGCAGTTCTTC,CASSRLDRGFGEQFF
TRBV6-6,TRBJ2-5,-,few,TGTGCCAGCACCCCACGTCTAGGAGGAGAGACCCAGTACTTC,CASTPRLGGETQYF
TRBV7-9,TRBJ1-1,-,-,TGTGCCAGCAGCTTTAAAGGAGGGGTCACTGAAGCTTTCTTT,CASSFKGGVTEAFF
TRBV5-6,TRBJ1-5,-,-,TGTGCCAGCAGCTTGGGGTCTGGGGGCGTAAGCAATCAGCCCCAGCATTTT,CASSLGSGGVSNQPQHF
TRBV19,TRBJ2-3,-,-,TGTGCCAGTACCCGCAAAACCTGGACAGTGGGTTCTAGCACAGATACGCAGTATTTT,CASTRKTWTVGSSTDTQYF
TRBV7-9,TRBJ2-1,TRBD2,few,TGTGCCAGCAGCCCCGGGGGCGGGACTAGCGGGAGATCGCCCAATGAGCAGTTCTTC,CASSPGGGTSGRSPNEQFF